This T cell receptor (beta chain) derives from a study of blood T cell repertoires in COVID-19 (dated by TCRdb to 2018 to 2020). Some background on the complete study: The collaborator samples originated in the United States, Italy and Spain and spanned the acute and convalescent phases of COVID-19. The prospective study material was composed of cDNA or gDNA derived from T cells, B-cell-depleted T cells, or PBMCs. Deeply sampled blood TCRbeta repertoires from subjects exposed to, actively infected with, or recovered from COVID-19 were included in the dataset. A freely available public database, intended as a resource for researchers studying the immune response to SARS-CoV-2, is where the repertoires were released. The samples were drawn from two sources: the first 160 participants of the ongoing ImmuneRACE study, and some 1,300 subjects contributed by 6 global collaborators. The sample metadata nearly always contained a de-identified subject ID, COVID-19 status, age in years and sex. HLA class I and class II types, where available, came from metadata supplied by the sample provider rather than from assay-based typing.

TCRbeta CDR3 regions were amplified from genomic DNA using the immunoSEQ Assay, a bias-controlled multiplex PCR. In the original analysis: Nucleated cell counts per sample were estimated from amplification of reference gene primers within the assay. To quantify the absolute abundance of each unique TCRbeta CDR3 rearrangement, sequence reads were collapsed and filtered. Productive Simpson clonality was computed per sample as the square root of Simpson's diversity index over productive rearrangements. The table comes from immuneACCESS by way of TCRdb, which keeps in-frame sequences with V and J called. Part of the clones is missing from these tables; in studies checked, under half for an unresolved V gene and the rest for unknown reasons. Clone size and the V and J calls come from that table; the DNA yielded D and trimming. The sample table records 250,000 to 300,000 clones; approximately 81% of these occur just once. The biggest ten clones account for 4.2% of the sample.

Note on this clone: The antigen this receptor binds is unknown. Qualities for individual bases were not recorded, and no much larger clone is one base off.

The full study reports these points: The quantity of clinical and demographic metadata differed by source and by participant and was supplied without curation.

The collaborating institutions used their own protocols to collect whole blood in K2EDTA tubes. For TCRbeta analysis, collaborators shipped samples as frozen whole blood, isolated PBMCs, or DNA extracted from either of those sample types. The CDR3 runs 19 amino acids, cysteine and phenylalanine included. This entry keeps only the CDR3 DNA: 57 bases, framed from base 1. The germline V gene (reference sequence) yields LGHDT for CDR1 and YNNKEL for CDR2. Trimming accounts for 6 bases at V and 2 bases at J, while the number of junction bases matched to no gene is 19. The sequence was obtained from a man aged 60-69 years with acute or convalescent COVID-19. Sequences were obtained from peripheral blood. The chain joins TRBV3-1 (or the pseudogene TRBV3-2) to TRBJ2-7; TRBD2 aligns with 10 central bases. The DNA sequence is TGTGCCAGCAGAAGCGACGGGGGGCGGACTAGCGGAAAAACCTACGAGCAGTACTTC. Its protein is CASRSDGGRTSGKTYEQYF.